The present entry profiles one TCR beta chain with its context. This sample was included in a study of CD8 T cells in Susac syndrome. V lost 4 bases and J lost 0, with 16 bases in between. This CDR3 has 17 amino acids. Germline CDR1 and CDR2: MDHEN and SYDVKM. TEMRA cells were enriched by FACS, while CD8+ and CD4+ T cells were obtained through a negative isolation that was performed magnetically. Reverse transcription of about 0.45 to 1 ug RNA used random hexamers. TCRdb re-called the immunoSEQ multiplex PCR reads through MiXCR, storing one row per CDR3 protein. The sample holds about 64,000 distinct CDR3 sequences, 85% to 95% seen once.

The sequenced sample was CD8+ T cells from PBMCs. This TCR derives from a human donor with multiple sclerosis. The chain couples TRBV28 to TRBJ2-4; D gene ambiguous. In DNA, the CDR3 is TGTGCCAGCAGTTCTCACAGCGTTATGCTAGCCAAAAACATTCAGTACTTC. Translating gives CASSSHSVMLAKNIQYF.